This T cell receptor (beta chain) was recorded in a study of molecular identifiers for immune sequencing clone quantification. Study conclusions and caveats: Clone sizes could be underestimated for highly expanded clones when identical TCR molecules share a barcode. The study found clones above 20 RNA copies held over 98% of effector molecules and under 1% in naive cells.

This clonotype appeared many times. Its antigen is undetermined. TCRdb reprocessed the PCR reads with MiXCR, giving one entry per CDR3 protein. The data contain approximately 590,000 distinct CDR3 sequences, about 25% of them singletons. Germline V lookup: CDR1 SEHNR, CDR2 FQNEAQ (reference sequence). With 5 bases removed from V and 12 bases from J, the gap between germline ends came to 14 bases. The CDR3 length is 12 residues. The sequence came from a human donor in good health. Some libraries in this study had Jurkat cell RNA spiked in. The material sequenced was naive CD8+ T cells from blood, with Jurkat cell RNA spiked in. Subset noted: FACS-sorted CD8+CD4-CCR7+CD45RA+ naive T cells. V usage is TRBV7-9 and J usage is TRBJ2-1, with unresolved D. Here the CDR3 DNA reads TGTGCCAGCAGCGCCTATATGAAAGGGCAGTTCTTC. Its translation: CASSAYMKGQFF.